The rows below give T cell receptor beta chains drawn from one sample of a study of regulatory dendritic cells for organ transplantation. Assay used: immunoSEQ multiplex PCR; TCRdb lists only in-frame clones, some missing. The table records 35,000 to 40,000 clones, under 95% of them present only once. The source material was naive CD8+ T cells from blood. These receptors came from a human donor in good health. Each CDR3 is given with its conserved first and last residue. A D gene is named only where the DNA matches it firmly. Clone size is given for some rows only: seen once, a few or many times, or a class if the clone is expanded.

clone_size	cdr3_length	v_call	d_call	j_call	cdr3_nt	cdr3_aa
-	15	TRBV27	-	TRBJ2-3	TGTGCCAGCAGTCCCATCCTAGAGGAGGCAGATACGCAGTATTTT	CASSPILEEADTQYF
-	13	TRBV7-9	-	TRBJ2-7	TGTGCCAGCAGCCCCCCCGGGTGGGACGAGCAGTACTTC	CASSPPGWDEQYF
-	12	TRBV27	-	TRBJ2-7	TGTGCCAGCAGGGGGGCCTCCTACGAGCAGTACTTC	CASRGASYEQYF
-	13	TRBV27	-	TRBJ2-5	TGTGCCAGCAGTTTGGACTTTCAAGAGACCCAGTACTTC	CASSLDFQETQYF
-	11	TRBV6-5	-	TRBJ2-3	TGTGCCAGCAGTTACGCCGATACGCAGTATTTT	CASSYADTQYF
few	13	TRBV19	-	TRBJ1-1	TGTGCGGGATCGCAAATACTGGGGACTGAAGCTTTCTTT	CAGSQILGTEAFF
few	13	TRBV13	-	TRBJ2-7	TGTGCCAGCAGCTTAGCGGATAACTACGAGCAGTACTTC	CASSLADNYEQYF
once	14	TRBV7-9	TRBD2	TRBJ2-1	TGTGCCAGCAGCCTCCTCCGGGAGGTCTATGAGCAGTTCTTC	CASSLLREVYEQFF
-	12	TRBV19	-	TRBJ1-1	TGTGCCAGTAGTATATCTAAACAGGGCCTCTTCTTT	CASSISKQGLFF
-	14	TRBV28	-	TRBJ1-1	TGTGCCAGCAGTTTTAGGGTAAGGTACACTGAAGCTTTCTTT	CASSFRVRYTEAFF
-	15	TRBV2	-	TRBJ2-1	TGTGCCAGCAGTGAAGCCCAGCCCCCCTACAATGAGCAGTTCTTC	CASSEAQPPYNEQFF
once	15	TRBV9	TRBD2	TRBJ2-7	TGTGCCAGCAGCTCCCGGACTAGCGGGGTCTACGAGCAGTACTTC	CASSSRTSGVYEQYF
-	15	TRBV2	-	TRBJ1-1	TGTGCCAGCAGTGATTATGACACAAGTGCGGGGGAAGCTTTCTTT	CASSDYDTSAGEAFF
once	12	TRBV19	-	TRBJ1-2	TGTGCCAGTAGTATAATGTCCTATGGCTACACCTTC	CASSIMSYGYTF
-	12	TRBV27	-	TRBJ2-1	TGTGCCAGCAGTTTCAACTACAATGAGCAGTTCTTC	CASSFNYNEQFF
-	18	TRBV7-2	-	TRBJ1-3	TGTGCCAGCAGCCCCCGGGGGGGCAGGCTACAACCTGGAAACACCATATATTTT	CASSPRGGRLQPGNTIYF
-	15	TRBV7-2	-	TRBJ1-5	TGTGCCAGCAGCTTAGACGGGGACGGCAATCAGCCCCAGCATTTT	CASSLDGDGNQPQHF
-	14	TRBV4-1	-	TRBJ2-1	TGCGCCAGCAGCCAAGGATCCGTTTTCGATGAGCAGTTCTTC	CASSQGSVFDEQFF
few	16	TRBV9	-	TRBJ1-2	TGTGCCAGCAGCGTAGATTTGGGAGGGTGGGACTATGGCTACACCTTC	CASSVDLGGWDYGYTF
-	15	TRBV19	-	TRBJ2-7	-	CASSFLWTGGYEQYF
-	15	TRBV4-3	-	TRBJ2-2	TGCGCCAGCAGCCAAGTAATGCAGGGCACCGGGGAGCTGTTTTTT	CASSQVMQGTGELFF